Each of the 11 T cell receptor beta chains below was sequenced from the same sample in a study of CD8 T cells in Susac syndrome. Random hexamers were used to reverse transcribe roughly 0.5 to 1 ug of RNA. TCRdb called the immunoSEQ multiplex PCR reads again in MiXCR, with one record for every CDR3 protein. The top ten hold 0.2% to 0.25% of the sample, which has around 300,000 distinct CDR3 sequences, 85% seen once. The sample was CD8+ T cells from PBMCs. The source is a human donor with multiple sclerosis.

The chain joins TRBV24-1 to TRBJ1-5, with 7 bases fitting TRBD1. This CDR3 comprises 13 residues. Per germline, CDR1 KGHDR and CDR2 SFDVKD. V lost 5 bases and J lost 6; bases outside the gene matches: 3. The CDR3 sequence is CATSGGQSQPQHF. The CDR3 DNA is TGTGCCACCAGTGGGGGACAGAGTCAGCCCCAGCATTTT.

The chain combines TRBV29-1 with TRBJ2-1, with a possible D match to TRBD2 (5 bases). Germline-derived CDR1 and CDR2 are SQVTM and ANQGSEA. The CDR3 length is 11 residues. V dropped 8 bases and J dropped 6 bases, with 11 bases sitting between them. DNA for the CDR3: TGCAGCCTGGACTGGGGCAATGAGCAGTTCTTC. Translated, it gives CSLDWGNEQFF.

Here the CDR3 reads CASSLRANEQYF. For the CDR3, the DNA is TGTGCCAGCAGCTTGAGGGCCAACGAGCAGTACTTC. V gene TRBV5-6 combines with J gene TRBJ2-7; D not certain. The CDR3 covers 12 residues. Trimming took 1 base from V and 5 from J, leaving 7 bases between them. The germline CDR1 and CDR2 sequences are SGHDT and YYEEEE.

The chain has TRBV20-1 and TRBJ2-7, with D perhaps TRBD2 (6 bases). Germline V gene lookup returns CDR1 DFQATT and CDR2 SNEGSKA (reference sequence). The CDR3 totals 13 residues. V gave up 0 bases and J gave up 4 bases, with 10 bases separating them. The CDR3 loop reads CSARDPGTYEQYF. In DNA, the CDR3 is TGCAGTGCTAGAGATCCTGGGACTTACGAGCAGTACTTC.

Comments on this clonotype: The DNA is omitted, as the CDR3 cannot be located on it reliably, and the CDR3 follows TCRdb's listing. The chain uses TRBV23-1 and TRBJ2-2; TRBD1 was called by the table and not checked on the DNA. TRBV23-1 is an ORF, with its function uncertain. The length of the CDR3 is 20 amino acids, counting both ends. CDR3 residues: CASSQSSGTAVPRTPGSCFF.

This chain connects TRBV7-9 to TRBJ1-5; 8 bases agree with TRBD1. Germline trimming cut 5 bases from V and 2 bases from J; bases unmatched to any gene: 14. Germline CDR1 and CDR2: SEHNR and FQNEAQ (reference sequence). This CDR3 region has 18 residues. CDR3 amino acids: CASSAPDRGSKGNQPQHF. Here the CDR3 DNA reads TGTGCCAGCAGCGCCCCCGACAGGGGTAGTAAGGGCAATCAGCCCCAGCATTTT.

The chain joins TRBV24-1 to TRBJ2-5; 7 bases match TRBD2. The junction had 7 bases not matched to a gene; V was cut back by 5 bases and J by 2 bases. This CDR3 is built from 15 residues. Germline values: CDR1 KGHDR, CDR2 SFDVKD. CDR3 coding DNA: TGTGCCACCAGTGGGGGGGGTGGACTACAAGAGACCCAGTACTTC. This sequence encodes CATSGGGGLQETQYF.

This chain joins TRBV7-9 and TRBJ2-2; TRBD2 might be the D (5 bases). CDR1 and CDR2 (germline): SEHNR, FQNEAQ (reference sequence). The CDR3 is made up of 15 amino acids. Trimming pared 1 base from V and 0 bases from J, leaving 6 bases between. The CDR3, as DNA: TGTGCCAGCAGCTTAGAGGAGGCGAACACCGGGGAGCTGTTTTTT. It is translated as CASSLEEANTGELFF.

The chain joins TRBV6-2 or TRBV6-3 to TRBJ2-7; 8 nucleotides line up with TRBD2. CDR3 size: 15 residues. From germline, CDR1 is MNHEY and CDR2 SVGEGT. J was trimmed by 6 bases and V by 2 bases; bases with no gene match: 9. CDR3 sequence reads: CASSYAGSGEAEQYF. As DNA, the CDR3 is TGTGCCAGCAGTTACGCGGGTAGCGGGGAAGCCGAGCAGTACTTC.

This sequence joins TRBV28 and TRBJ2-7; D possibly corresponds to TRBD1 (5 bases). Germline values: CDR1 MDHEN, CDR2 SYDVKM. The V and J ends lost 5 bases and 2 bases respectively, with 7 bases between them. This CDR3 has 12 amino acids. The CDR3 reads CASSGAAYEQYF. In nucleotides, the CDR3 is TGTGCCAGCAGTGGGGCTGCCTACGAGCAGTACTTC.

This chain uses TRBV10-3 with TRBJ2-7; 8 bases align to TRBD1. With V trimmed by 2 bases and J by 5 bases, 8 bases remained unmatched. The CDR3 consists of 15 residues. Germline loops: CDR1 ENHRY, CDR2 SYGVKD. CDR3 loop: CAISELDRGSHEQYF. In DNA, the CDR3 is TGTGCCATCAGTGAGCTCGACAGGGGAAGCCACGAGCAGTACTTC.